This TCR beta chain is drawn from a study of shared clonotypes between healthy human individuals. Per the germline V gene, CDR1 is SGHNT and CDR2 is YENEEA. The CDR3 has 13 amino acids. Between the trimmed V and J ends, which lost 1 base and 4 bases, there was a span of 7 bases. Some clones are missing from TCRdb's copy, which holds only in-frame ones; the method was immunoSEQ multiplex PCR. The sample consists of roughly 2 million clones, just under 95% of them appearing once. This clone was picked up a small number of times. As defined, naive CD8 cells were CD45RO-negative and positively selected for CCR7, with terminally differentiated effector memory CD45RA+ cells excluded.

The sample taken for sequencing was naive CD8+ T cells sorted from blood. The chain uses TRBV11-3 and TRBJ1-1; D is ambiguous. This clonotype originated in a young man in good health. The CDR3 sequence is CASSLGYGTEAFF. For the CDR3, the DNA is TGTGCCAGCAGCTTAGGTTATGGCACTGAAGCTTTCTTT.